Listed below are T cell receptor beta chains from one sample, sequenced in a study of cytomegalovirus exposure and HLA in healthy donors. The repertoire was sequenced with immunoSEQ multiplex PCR; TCRdb's copy has only in-frame clones and lacks some. The repertoire holds approximately 77,000 clones, with roughly 75% as singletons. The material sequenced was PBMCs. All receptors derive from a woman aged 40 to 50 in good health and CMV-seronegative. CDR3s include the opening cysteine and the closing phenylalanine or tryptophan. Each record gives: V gene, J gene, clone size, D gene, CDR3 DNA, CDR3 protein. D genes are given only for firm matches. Some rows mark clone size as missing; the rest say once, few, many or name a class of expanded clone.

v_call: TRBV12-2
j_call: TRBJ2-3
clone_size: NA
d_call: NA
cdr3_nt: TGTGCAAGTCGCTTAGAGGTCAGGGGAAAATCAGATACGCAGTATTTT
cdr3_aa: CASRLEVRGKSDTQYF

v_call: TRBV5-6
j_call: TRBJ1-1
clone_size: NA
d_call: NA
cdr3_nt: TGTGCCAGCAGCTTATGGGGCAAGGCATACACTGAAGCTTTCTTT
cdr3_aa: CASSLWGKAYTEAFF

v_call: TRBV5-6
j_call: TRBJ2-7
clone_size: NA
d_call: TRBD1
cdr3_nt: TGTGCCAGCAGCTTGGGGGACAGGGCCCCCTACGAGCAGTACTTC
cdr3_aa: CASSLGDRAPYEQYF

v_call: TRBV7-9
j_call: TRBJ1-1
clone_size: NA
d_call: TRBD1
cdr3_nt: TGTGCCAGCAGCTTAGTCCGGGGACAGTCGACTGAAGCTTTCTTT
cdr3_aa: CASSLVRGQSTEAFF

v_call: TRBV7-2
j_call: TRBJ2-3
clone_size: NA
d_call: TRBD1
cdr3_nt: TGTGCCAGCAGCTCAAACAGGGGGTCGGGAGATACGCAGTATTTT
cdr3_aa: CASSSNRGSGDTQYF

v_call: TRBV28
j_call: TRBJ1-2
clone_size: NA
d_call: TRBD1
cdr3_nt: TGTGCCATTGTCCGGGACAGGGGGTTTGACTATGGCTACACCTTC
cdr3_aa: CAIVRDRGFDYGYTF

v_call: TRBV18
j_call: TRBJ2-7
clone_size: NA
d_call: TRBD1
cdr3_nt: TGTGCCAGCTCACCTCGGACAGGGGAGGACGAGCAGTACTTC
cdr3_aa: CASSPRTGEDEQYF

v_call: TRBV27
j_call: TRBJ1-1
clone_size: NA
d_call: NA
cdr3_nt: TGTGCCAGCAGTCCGGGCCTAGGGGCTGAAGCTTTCTTT
cdr3_aa: CASSPGLGAEAFF

v_call: TRBV19
j_call: TRBJ1-5
clone_size: NA
d_call: TRBD1
cdr3_nt: TGTGCCAGTAGTATCTGGACAGGGGAAAATCAGCCCCAGCATTTT
cdr3_aa: CASSIWTGENQPQHF

v_call: TRBV10-1
j_call: TRBJ2-1
clone_size: NA
d_call: NA
cdr3_nt: TGCGCCAGCAGTGAAGGGGCAGCATCATACAATGAGCAGTTCTTC
cdr3_aa: CASSEGAASYNEQFF

v_call: TRBV7-6
j_call: TRBJ2-7
clone_size: NA
d_call: NA
cdr3_nt: TGTGCCAGCAGCTTAGCCCCGGTTTGGGGGGGCAGGGGTCCTGAGAGGTACGAGCAGTACTTC
cdr3_aa: CASSLAPVWGGRGPERYEQYF

v_call: TRBV7-6
j_call: TRBJ2-5
clone_size: NA
d_call: TRBD2
cdr3_nt: TGTGCCAGCAGCCGTCGAGCGGGGGGGGTCGGTAACCAAGAGACCCAGTACTTC
cdr3_aa: CASSRRAGGVGNQETQYF

v_call: TRBV9
j_call: TRBJ2-1
clone_size: NA
d_call: TRBD2
cdr3_nt: TGTGCCAGCAGTCTCGGACTAGCGGGCTTCAATGAGCAGTTCTTC
cdr3_aa: CASSLGLAGFNEQFF

v_call: TRBV19
j_call: TRBJ2-1
clone_size: NA
d_call: NA
cdr3_nt: TGTGCCACCACAGGTTGGGCGGGACCTCCCCATGAGCAGTTCTTC
cdr3_aa: CATTGWAGPPHEQFF

v_call: TRBV28
j_call: TRBJ2-4
clone_size: NA
d_call: TRBD1
cdr3_nt: TGTGCCAGCAGCTATCAGAGGGGGCGAAAAAACATTCAGTACTTC
cdr3_aa: CASSYQRGRKNIQYF

v_call: TRBV30
j_call: TRBJ2-3
clone_size: NA
d_call: NA
cdr3_nt: TGTGCCTGGAGCGTTCCCGGGGGTTGGGGAGATACGCAGTATTTT
cdr3_aa: CAWSVPGGWGDTQYF

v_call: TRBV6-6
j_call: TRBJ2-3
clone_size: NA
d_call: TRBD2
cdr3_nt: TGTGCCAGCAGTTCTGTAGCGGGAGCAGGCACAGATACGCAGTATTTT
cdr3_aa: CASSSVAGAGTDTQYF

v_call: TRBV7-7
j_call: TRBJ1-1
clone_size: NA
d_call: TRBD1
cdr3_nt: TGTGCTAGCAGCCGGGACAGGTATACTGAAGCTTTCTTT
cdr3_aa: CASSRDRYTEAFF

v_call: TRBV7-3
j_call: TRBJ2-7
clone_size: NA
d_call: NA
cdr3_nt: TGTGCCAGCAGTGACAGTTTCTACGAGCAGTACTTC
cdr3_aa: CASSDSFYEQYF

v_call: TRBV29-1
j_call: TRBJ1-1
clone_size: NA
d_call: TRBD1
cdr3_nt: TGCAGCGCCGGACAGGGAGAATCTGGAACTGAAGCTTTCTTT
cdr3_aa: CSAGQGESGTEAFF

v_call: TRBV4-1
j_call: TRBJ2-1
clone_size: NA
d_call: NA
cdr3_nt: TGCGCCAGCAGCCAGCCCGGGACACCCGGCAATGAGCAGTTCTTC
cdr3_aa: CASSQPGTPGNEQFF

v_call: TRBV15
j_call: TRBJ2-7
clone_size: NA
d_call: TRBD2
cdr3_nt: TGTGCCACCAGCAGAGATAGGTCTAGCGGTTCCTACGAGCAGTACTTC
cdr3_aa: CATSRDRSSGSYEQYF

v_call: TRBV18
j_call: TRBJ2-7
clone_size: NA
d_call: NA
cdr3_nt: TGTGCCAGCTCACCACCTCTTACAGTCTACGAGCAGTACTTC
cdr3_aa: CASSPPLTVYEQYF

v_call: TRBV9
j_call: TRBJ1-3
clone_size: NA
d_call: NA
cdr3_nt: TGTGCCAGCAGCTCCGGGACATCTGGAAACACCATATATTTT
cdr3_aa: CASSSGTSGNTIYF

v_call: TRBV10-3
j_call: TRBJ1-1
clone_size: NA
d_call: NA
cdr3_nt: TGTGCCATCAGTGTGGGAGGAGCGAACACTGAAGCTTTCTTT
cdr3_aa: CAISVGGANTEAFF

v_call: TRBV30
j_call: TRBJ1-1
clone_size: NA
d_call: NA
cdr3_nt: TGTGCCTGGAGTGTACGTGTGGGCCATGGTTCAGCTGAAGCTTTCTTT
cdr3_aa: CAWSVRVGHGSAEAFF

v_call: TRBV5-4
j_call: TRBJ1-1
clone_size: NA
d_call: NA
cdr3_nt: TGTGCCAGCAGCCCGGAAACGGGGTTGAACACTGAAGCTTTCTTT
cdr3_aa: CASSPETGLNTEAFF

v_call: TRBV2
j_call: TRBJ2-7
clone_size: NA
d_call: NA
cdr3_nt: TGTGCCAGCGATAAGGACAGCAGAAACTACGAGCAGTACTTC
cdr3_aa: CASDKDSRNYEQYF

v_call: TRBV29-1
j_call: TRBJ1-1
clone_size: NA
d_call: NA
cdr3_nt: TGCAGCGTTGCTGACAGTAAATGGGCTGAAGCTTTCTTT
cdr3_aa: CSVADSKWAEAFF

v_call: TRBV22-1
j_call: TRBJ1-5
clone_size: NA
d_call: NA
cdr3_nt: TGTCCTGGGAGCTCTTGTCCGGACAGGGGGGAATTCAATCAGCCCCAGCATTTT
cdr3_aa: CPGSSCPDRGEFNQPQHF

v_call: TRBV7-6
j_call: TRBJ1-4
clone_size: NA
d_call: TRBD1
cdr3_nt: TGTGCCAGCAGCCCGGGACAGGAAAAACTGTTTTTT
cdr3_aa: CASSPGQEKLFF

v_call: TRBV5-4
j_call: TRBJ1-2
clone_size: NA
d_call: NA
cdr3_nt: TGTGCCAGCAGCTCCGGACAGCGAAACTATGGCTACACCTTC
cdr3_aa: CASSSGQRNYGYTF

v_call: TRBV5-1
j_call: TRBJ2-2
clone_size: NA
d_call: TRBD1
cdr3_nt: TGCGCCAGCAGCCGGGACAGCTCGAACACCGGGGAGCTGTTTTTT
cdr3_aa: CASSRDSSNTGELFF

v_call: TRBV13
j_call: TRBJ1-2
clone_size: NA
d_call: NA
cdr3_nt: TGTGCCACCTCAGTCGCCCATGGCTACACCTTC
cdr3_aa: CATSVAHGYTF

v_call: TRBV7-7
j_call: TRBJ2-2
clone_size: NA
d_call: TRBD2
cdr3_nt: TGTGCCAGCAGTCAAATTAGCGGGAGCACCGGGGAGCTGTTTTTT
cdr3_aa: CASSQISGSTGELFF

v_call: TRBV2
j_call: TRBJ1-4
clone_size: NA
d_call: TRBD1
cdr3_nt: TGTGCCAGCAGTGAATGGGACAGGGTTGAAAAACTGTTTTTT
cdr3_aa: CASSEWDRVEKLFF

v_call: TRBV7-3
j_call: TRBJ1-1
clone_size: few
d_call: NA
cdr3_nt: TGTGCCAGCAGCTTGGCCCAGGGGACTGAAGCTTTCTTT
cdr3_aa: CASSLAQGTEAFF

v_call: TRBV9
j_call: TRBJ1-1
clone_size: NA
d_call: NA
cdr3_nt: TGTGCCAGCAGCGTAGTTGATCAGTACACTGAAGCTTTCTTT
cdr3_aa: CASSVVDQYTEAFF

v_call: TRBV7-2
j_call: TRBJ2-1
clone_size: NA
d_call: TRBD1
cdr3_nt: TGTGCCAGCAGCCCTCGGACAGGGGGCGCCGCCTACAATGAGCAGTTCTTC
cdr3_aa: CASSPRTGGAAYNEQFF

v_call: TRBV6-4
j_call: TRBJ2-3
clone_size: few
d_call: TRBD2
cdr3_nt: TGTGCCAGCAGTGAAAACGGGGGGGCCGCGGATACGCAGTATTTT
cdr3_aa: CASSENGGAADTQYF

v_call: TRBV30
j_call: TRBJ2-5
clone_size: NA
d_call: NA
cdr3_nt: TGTGCCTGGAGTGTAGGGGCGAGCCAAGAGACCCAGTACTTC
cdr3_aa: CAWSVGASQETQYF

v_call: TRBV19
j_call: TRBJ1-1
clone_size: NA
d_call: NA
cdr3_nt: TGTGCCAGTCAGTCTTCGGGACACTCGAACACTGAAGCTTTCTTT
cdr3_aa: CASQSSGHSNTEAFF

v_call: TRBV7-6
j_call: TRBJ2-5
clone_size: NA
d_call: TRBD1
cdr3_nt: TGTGCCAGCAGCTCAGGACAGGGGCTAGAGACCCAGTACTTC
cdr3_aa: CASSSGQGLETQYF

v_call: TRBV5-1
j_call: TRBJ1-1
clone_size: NA
d_call: NA
cdr3_nt: TGCGCCAGCAGCATTCTCGGGGGGAACACTGAAGCTTTCTTT
cdr3_aa: CASSILGGNTEAFF

v_call: TRBV5-1
j_call: TRBJ1-1
clone_size: NA
d_call: TRBD1
cdr3_nt: TGCGCCAGCAGCTTGGCCAGACAGGGCCCGAACACTGAAGCTTTCTTT
cdr3_aa: CASSLARQGPNTEAFF

v_call: TRBV5-5
j_call: TRBJ1-3
clone_size: NA
d_call: NA
cdr3_nt: TGTGCCAGCAGCGGGAGCGCAGGAGGGGGAAACACCATATATTTT
cdr3_aa: CASSGSAGGGNTIYF

v_call: TRBV11-3
j_call: TRBJ2-1
clone_size: NA
d_call: NA
cdr3_nt: TGTGCCAGCAGCCCCTCGGACACCTTTGGTGAGCAGTTCTTC
cdr3_aa: CASSPSDTFGEQFF

v_call: TRBV5-1
j_call: TRBJ2-7
clone_size: NA
d_call: TRBD2
cdr3_nt: TGCGCCAGCAGCTTGTGGGGGGGTAGCGAGCAGTACTTC
cdr3_aa: CASSLWGGSEQYF

v_call: TRBV6-1
j_call: TRBJ1-2
clone_size: NA
d_call: NA
cdr3_nt: TGTGCCAGCAGTGAAGCGCCCGGACCCGCGGGATCCTTC
cdr3_aa: CASSEAPGPAGSF

v_call: TRBV7-9
j_call: TRBJ1-1
clone_size: NA
d_call: NA
cdr3_nt: TGTGCCAGCAGCTTAGCAGGCGGGAACACTGAAGCTTTCTTT
cdr3_aa: CASSLAGGNTEAFF